Listed below are T cell receptor beta chains from one sample, sequenced in a study of blood T cell repertoires in COVID-19. TCRdb's table, derived via immunoSEQ multiplex PCR, lists solely in-frame clones and lacks some. Among 120,000 to 150,000 clones listed, 80% to 90% were seen once. The sample consisted of peripheral blood. Receptors originate from an older woman with active COVID-19. CDR3s include the opening cysteine and the closing phenylalanine or tryptophan. Each record gives: D gene, clone size, J gene, V gene, CDR3 protein, CDR3 DNA. The D gene is left open where the match is weak. Clone size is shown for a subset of rows, as once, few, many or a class of expanded clone.

TRBD1 | NA | TRBJ1-6 | TRBV5-1 | CASSLPATGNNSPLHF | TGCGCCAGCAGCTTACCTGCGACAGGGAATAATTCACCCCTCCACTTT
NA | NA | TRBJ2-3 | TRBV7-3 | CASSLGGTTDTQYF | TGTGCCAGCAGCTTAGGGGGCACCACAGATACGCAGTATTTT
TRBD1 | NA | TRBJ1-5 | TRBV6-1 | CASSARDRGGVMAQHF | TGTGCCAGCAGTGCTCGGGACAGGGGGGGAGTCATGGCCCAGCATTTT
TRBD1 | NA | TRBJ1-1 | TRBV7-8 | CASSLGQLNTEAFF | TGTGCCAGCAGCTTGGGACAGTTGAACACTGAAGCTTTCTTT
NA | NA | TRBJ2-7 | TRBV25-1 | CASRSPGSYEQYF | TGTGCCAGCAGGTCCCCGGGAAGCTACGAGCAGTACTTC
TRBD1 | NA | TRBJ1-5 | TRBV28 | CASSRTGTGNQPQHF | TGTGCCAGCAGCCGAACCGGGACAGGGAATCAGCCCCAGCATTTT
TRBD1 | once | TRBJ2-3 | TRBV11-2 | CASHAGGSTDTQYF | TGTGCCTCCCATGCAGGGGGCAGCACAGATACGCAGTATTTT
NA | NA | TRBJ2-4 | TRBV21-1 | CASSPRGGLVRRGTRNIQYF | TGTGCCAGCAGCCCAAGGGGAGGGCTTGTGAGGAGGGGGACTCGAAACATTCAGTACTTC
NA | NA | TRBJ2-1 | TRBV29-1 | CSVKPGFLNEQFF | TGCAGCGTCAAACCCGGGTTCCTCAATGAGCAGTTCTTC
NA | NA | TRBJ2-7 | TRBV7-2 | CASSLGPGTSYEQYF | TGTGCCAGCAGCCTAGGCCCCGGGACTTCCTACGAGCAGTACTTC
NA | NA | TRBJ1-4 | TRBV7-9 | CASSLAGREKLFF | TGTGCCAGCAGCTTAGCGGGCAGAGAAAAACTGTTTTTT
TRBD1 | NA | TRBJ1-1 | TRBV6-5 | CASSQGSGTGNAFF | TGTGCCAGCAGCCAGGGGTCGGGGACAGGGAACGCTTTCTTT
NA | NA | TRBJ1-2 | TRBV5-4 | CASSLRSNGVYGYTF | TGTGCCAGCAGCTTGAGGAGCAACGGGGTATATGGCTACACCTTC
TRBD1 | NA | TRBJ1-4 | TRBV9 | CASSVGQGAFNLEKLFF | TGTGCCAGCAGCGTAGGTCAGGGGGCATTCAACTTGGAAAAACTGTTTTTT
NA | NA | TRBJ2-7 | TRBV28 | CAAIPWSSRRVGYEQYF | TGTGCCGCCATCCCTTGGTCCTCTCGTCGGGTCGGCTACGAGCAGTACTTC
NA | NA | TRBJ1-4 | TRBV10-3 | CAISEGLKANEKLFF | TGTGCCATCAGTGAGGGGCTGAAGGCTAATGAAAAACTGTTTTTT
TRBD2 | few | TRBJ2-3 | TRBV7-2 | CASSNPKSGSSSDTQYF | TGTGCCAGCAGCAACCCGAAAAGCGGGAGCTCTTCAGATACGCAGTATTTT
TRBD1 | NA | TRBJ1-3 | TRBV30 | CAWTRLNDRGGNTIYF | TGTGCCTGGACCCGTCTAAACGACAGGGGGGGAAACACCATATATTTT
NA | NA | TRBJ2-2 | TRBV7-8 | CASNLQGWAQGTGELFF | TGTGCCAGCAACCTGCAGGGGTGGGCCCAGGGCACCGGGGAGCTGTTTTTT
TRBD1 | NA | TRBJ1-1 | TRBV6-6 | CASTGQYEAFF | TGTGCCAGCACGGGACAGTACGAAGCTTTCTTT